A selection of T cell receptor beta chains follows, all from one sample in a study of shared clonotypes between healthy human individuals. Assay: immunoSEQ multiplex PCR; the TCRdb copy retains only in-frame clones and omits some. Altogether approximately 2,200,000 clones are present, about 92% being singletons, with the ten largest covering over 1.5%. Sequencing input: naive CD8+ T cells from PBMCs. The receptors shown here come from a man aged 18 to 35 in good health. Some clones in this sample may be carry-over from other donors' samples. The CDR3 runs from the conserved cysteine through the conserved F or W. The D gene is left open where the match is weak. Clone size is shown for a subset of rows, as once, few, many or a class of expanded clone.

clone_size: -
d_call: TRBD1
j_call: TRBJ2-7
v_call: TRBV4-1
cdr3_nt: TGCGCCAGCAGCCTACGTGGGACAGGGAATTCCTACGAGCAGTACTTC
cdr3_aa: CASSLRGTGNSYEQYF

clone_size: -
d_call: -
j_call: TRBJ1-5
v_call: TRBV30
cdr3_nt: TGTGCCTGGAGTGTAAGGTCACGGATTATAGGGGAGGTGAACTATAGCAATCAGCCCCAGCATTTT
cdr3_aa: CAWSVRSRIIGEVNYSNQPQHF

clone_size: -
d_call: -
j_call: TRBJ1-2
v_call: TRBV29-1
cdr3_nt: TGCAGCGTTGAGGGGGGACTGCTACCCTCTAACTATGGCTACACCTTC
cdr3_aa: CSVEGGLLPSNYGYTF

clone_size: -
d_call: TRBD2
j_call: TRBJ2-2
v_call: TRBV7-9
cdr3_nt: TGTGCCAGCAGCAGTACTAGCGGGAGGGCCAACACCGGGGAGCTGTTTTTT
cdr3_aa: CASSSTSGRANTGELFF

clone_size: -
d_call: TRBD2
j_call: TRBJ2-7
v_call: TRBV4-1
cdr3_nt: TGCGCCAGCAGCCCGACTAGCGGGAGGACCTACGAGCAGTACTTC
cdr3_aa: CASSPTSGRTYEQYF

clone_size: -
d_call: -
j_call: TRBJ2-2
v_call: TRBV9
cdr3_nt: TGTGCCAGCAGCGTAGGACTCACCCTGAACACCGGGGAGCTGTTTTTT
cdr3_aa: CASSVGLTLNTGELFF

clone_size: -
d_call: -
j_call: TRBJ2-3
v_call: TRBV11-1
cdr3_nt: TGTGCCAGCAGCCCCTTGGACAGTTCTAGCACAGATACGCAGTATTTT
cdr3_aa: CASSPLDSSSTDTQYF

clone_size: few
d_call: TRBD1
j_call: TRBJ1-1
v_call: TRBV30
cdr3_nt: TGTGCCTGGAGGAACAGGGGCACTGAAGCTTTCTTT
cdr3_aa: CAWRNRGTEAFF

clone_size: -
d_call: -
j_call: TRBJ2-3
v_call: TRBV4-2
cdr3_nt: TGTGCCAGCAGCCAAGATGGGACCTGGAATACGCAGTATTTT
cdr3_aa: CASSQDGTWNTQYF

clone_size: -
d_call: TRBD1
j_call: TRBJ2-7
v_call: TRBV7-9
cdr3_nt: TGTGCCAGCAGCTCAACCCGGGACAGGGACGAGCAGTACTTC
cdr3_aa: CASSSTRDRDEQYF

clone_size: -
d_call: TRBD1
j_call: TRBJ2-7
v_call: TRBV4-2
cdr3_nt: TGTGCCAGCAGCCAAGAACGGAACAGGGGATCAGCGCTCGCCTCCTACGAGCAGTACTTC
cdr3_aa: CASSQERNRGSALASYEQYF

clone_size: once
d_call: TRBD1
j_call: TRBJ2-1
v_call: TRBV6-5
cdr3_nt: TGTGCCAGCAGTTCCGGGACAGGGATTCTCTACAATGAGCAGTTCTTC
cdr3_aa: CASSSGTGILYNEQFF

clone_size: -
d_call: TRBD2
j_call: TRBJ2-7
v_call: TRBV19
cdr3_nt: TGTGCCAGTAGTTTTTCTAGCGGGAGTTACGAGCAGTACTTC
cdr3_aa: CASSFSSGSYEQYF

clone_size: -
d_call: -
j_call: TRBJ2-3
v_call: TRBV4-3
cdr3_nt: TGCGCCAGCAGCCAAGGTCTCCGGGGCCGAGGAAAGGCAGATACGCAGTATTTT
cdr3_aa: CASSQGLRGRGKADTQYF

clone_size: -
d_call: -
j_call: TRBJ2-7
v_call: TRBV5-1
cdr3_nt: TGCGCCAGCAGCTCCGGGACACCACTCTACGAGCAGTACTTC
cdr3_aa: CASSSGTPLYEQYF

clone_size: once
d_call: -
j_call: TRBJ2-2
v_call: TRBV7-9
cdr3_nt: TGTGCCAGCAGCTTAGCTAACCAAACCGGGGAGCTGTTTTTT
cdr3_aa: CASSLANQTGELFF